One and the same sample provided the 4 T cell receptor beta chains below, sequenced in a study of T cell responses to AZD1222 COVID-19 vaccine. TCRdb keeps only in-frame clones here, not all; method: immunoSEQ multiplex PCR. The data hold approximately 64,000 clones, with over 80% observed a single time. The sequenced sample was peripheral blood, obtained on day 0 of AZD1222 vaccination. These receptors were obtained from an adult in good health.

The chain's CDR3 is CASSLYSHNEQFF. CDR3 DNA sequence: TGTGCCAGCAGCTTATACAGCCACAATGAGCAGTTCTTC. The V call is TRBV11-3, the J call TRBJ2-1; D remains unclear. Germline CDR1 and CDR2: SGHNT and YENEEA. The V and J ends lost 2 bases and 5 bases respectively, with 7 bases between them. The CDR3 is made up of 13 amino acids.

The chain couples TRBV28 to TRBJ2-5, with 9 bases lining up with TRBD1. Per germline, CDR1 MDHEN and CDR2 SYDVKM. Trimming took 5 bases from V and 7 from J; bases not matched to a gene: 11. This CDR3 is 15 amino acids long. DNA of the CDR3: TGTGCCAGCAGTACTTACAGGGGGCGCTTAGGGACCCAGTACTTC. It is translated as CASSTYRGRLGTQYF.

Note on this clone: A junction boundary mismatches the germline segment, possibly from a read error. The CDR3 protein is CVSSYARDGYTF. CDR3 DNA sequence: TGTGTCAGCAGCTACGCCAGGGACGGCTACACCTTC. This chain joins TRBV13 and TRBJ1-2, with a weak D call TRBD1 (5 bases). The CDR3 extends over 12 amino acids. Germline V gene sequence: CDR1 PRHDT, CDR2 FYEKMQ (reference sequence).

This clone was counted only a few times. The J gene is TRBJ2-3, the V gene TRBV29-1; 10 bases line up with TRBD1. From germline, CDR1 is SQVTM and CDR2 ANQGSEA. This CDR3 comprises 15 residues. The V gene end was trimmed by 7 bases and the J gene end by 3 bases; junction bases not matched to a gene: 10. CDR3 in DNA: TGCAGCGATTCCCCGACAGGGGGCGCGACAGATACGCAGTATTTT. It translates to CSDSPTGGATDTQYF.